A selection of T cell receptor beta chains follows, all from one sample in a study of graft-versus-host responses after intestinal transplantation. Repertoires were generated with immunoSEQ multiplex PCR, while TCRdb's copy carries only in-frame clones and drops some. The table includes about 97,000 clones, 91% detected once. For these receptors, no antigen is known. The sample here was unstimulated CD4+ T cells sorted from spleen or lymph node cells, taken before transplant. The receptor set was obtained from a human donor who was the organ donor for an intestinal transplant. CDR3s leave out the opening cysteine and the closing phenylalanine or tryptophan. Where a row states a size, it is once, few, many or the class of an expanded clone; other rows omit it.

size: few; V: TRBV18; J: TRBJ1-3; CDR3: ASSPLDTDTGNTIY
size: once; V: TRBV13; J: TRBJ2-7; CDR3: ASSPGTVLPYEQY
size: .; V: TRBV7-9; J: TRBJ2-7; CDR3: ASSRDSDKQY
size: .; V: TRBV30; J: TRBJ1-2; CDR3: AWSVLGWGSYGYT
size: .; V: TRBV27; J: TRBJ1-1; CDR3: ASSWGQNTEAF
size: .; V: TRBV6-1; J: TRBJ2-1; CDR3: ASRRDPADEQF
size: .; V: TRBV5-1; J: TRBJ2-2; CDR3: ASRQDTPAGELF
size: once; V: TRBV7-3; J: TRBJ1-2; CDR3: ASSSERARYGYT
size: .; V: TRBV10-3; J: TRBJ2-2; CDR3: AISESGGARTGELF
size: .; V: TRBV11-3; J: TRBJ2-5; CDR3: ASSLGASGQETQY